One and the same sample provided the 20 T cell receptor beta chains below, sequenced in a study of blood T cell repertoires in COVID-19. The table came from immunoSEQ multiplex PCR; TCRdb's copy has only in-frame clones and leaves some out. The data show roughly 60,000 clones, 90% seen once. Sequencing input: peripheral blood. The source is a woman aged 80 or over with active COVID-19.

The rearrangement joins TRBV19 to TRBJ1-4; D gene unclear. The V and J ends lost 2 bases and 0 bases respectively, with 13 bases between them. The CDR3 sequence is 17 residues long. Germline lookup yields CDR1 LNHDA and CDR2 SQIVND (reference sequence). The CDR3 protein is CASSIPTVAPTNEKLFF. The CDR3 coding sequence is TGTGCCAGTAGTATACCTACGGTAGCCCCAACTAATGAAAAACTGTTTTTT.

This clone showed up just once. The genes are TRBV19 and TRBJ2-3, with D possibly TRBD2 on 6 matching bases. Germline V CDR1 and CDR2: LNHDA, SQIVND (reference sequence). Trimming shortened V by 1 base and J by 2 bases, and 13 bases separated the two germline ends. This CDR3 has 16 residues. The chain's CDR3 is CASSIGGSGITDTQYF. The CDR3 DNA reads as TGTGCCAGTAGTATAGGGGGTAGCGGAATCACAGATACGCAGTATTTT.

The gene calls are TRBV28 and TRBJ2-6; D perhaps matches TRBD1 (6 bases). Germline-derived CDR1 and CDR2 are MDHEN and SYDVKM. V lost 2 bases, J lost 3 bases, and 8 bases lay in between. The CDR3 spans 15 residues. CDR3 DNA: TGTGCCAGCAGTTTAGCAGGGGATGGGGCCAACGTCCTGACTTTC. Amino acids: CASSLAGDGANVLTF. Looking up the rest from reference TRBV28 and TRBJ2-6 gives the full variable domain: DVKVTQSSRYLVKRTGEKVFLECVQDMDHENMFWYRQDPGLGLRLIYFSYDVKMKEKGDIPEGYSVSREKKERFSLILESASTNQTSMYLCASSLAGDGANVLTFGAGSRLTVL.

The CDR3 coding sequence is TGTGCCAGCAGTTTGCCGCGCCAGCCCCAGCATTTT. It specifies CASSLPRQPQHF. The genes are TRBV28 and TRBJ1-5, with no clear D. Trimming cost V 3 bases and J 7 bases, with 7 bases left between them. The CDR3 is 12 residues long. Germline V gene sequence: CDR1 MDHEN, CDR2 SYDVKM.

The rearrangement links TRBV5-1 to TRBJ1-1; D possibly corresponds to TRBD1 (5 bases). Germline values: CDR1 SGHRS, CDR2 YFSETQ. The V end lost 0 bases, the J end lost 0 bases, and 12 bases lay between the germline ends. The CDR3 is 16 amino acids. In DNA form, the CDR3 reads TGCGCCAGCAGCTTGGGACAGATAAACATGAACACTGAAGCTTTCTTT. It codes for CASSLGQINMNTEAFF.

The chain has TRBV5-1 and TRBJ2-3, with 7 bases lining up with TRBD2. Germline CDR1 reads SGHRS; CDR2 reads YFSETQ. CDR3 length equals 15 residues. The V segment lost 5 bases and the J segment 5 bases; nucleotides outside the gene matches: 11. CDR3 DNA sequence: TGCGCCAGCAGGCCTCTGGCGGGAGTTGGAGATACGCAGTATTTT. The encoded protein is CASRPLAGVGDTQYF.

The chain employs TRBV2 and TRBJ1-1; 7 bases match TRBD1. The CDR3 contains 13 residues. The J segment lost 2 bases and the V segment lost 6 bases, leaving 3 bases of the junction unmatched. Germline lookup yields CDR1 SNHLY and CDR2 FYNNEI. The CDR3 region is CASRQGLNTEAFF. In nucleotides, the CDR3 is TGTGCCAGCAGACAGGGGCTAAACACTGAAGCTTTCTTT.

V is TRBV29-1 and J is TRBJ2-2; no firm D call. The germline V gene encodes CDR1 SQVTM and CDR2 ANQGSEA. This CDR3 is built from 14 residues. The V and J ends lost 4 bases and 5 bases respectively, with 14 bases between them. The CDR3 DNA is TGCAGCGTTGGGTGGTCGTCGGTAACCGGGGAGCTGTTTTTT. This codes for CSVGWSSVTGELFF.

V usage is TRBV18 and J usage is TRBJ2-1; the D gene is possibly TRBD2 (5 bases). Trimming stripped 3 bases from V and 6 bases from J, with 9 bases between. The CDR3 has 13 amino acids. Germline assignment: CDR1 KGHSH and CDR2 LQKENI. CDR3 amino acids: CASSPGSVNEQFF. Here the CDR3 DNA reads TGTGCCAGCTCACCTGGGAGCGTCAATGAGCAGTTCTTC.

The chain has TRBV7-2 and TRBJ1-1; 7 bases fit TRBD1. CDR1 is SGHTA, CDR2 FQGNSA, per germline. This CDR3 comprises 15 residues. The V and J ends lost 4 bases and 1 base, in that order; junction bases with no gene match: 6. In nucleotides, the CDR3 is TGTGCCAGCAGCTCTAAGGGGGCTGGGAACACTGAAGCTTTCTTT. It codes for CASSSKGAGNTEAFF. The variable domain in full, with the rest retrieved from reference TRBV7-2 and TRBJ1-1, is GAGVSQSPSNKVTEKGKDVELRCDPISGHTALYWYRQSLGQGLEFLIYFQGNSAPDKSGLPSDRFSAERTGGSVSTLTIQRTQQEDSAVYLCASSSKGAGNTEAFFGQGTRLTVV.

This clone was seen a handful of times. The CDR3 is CATSQDSIDQPQHF. Here the CDR3 DNA reads TGTGCCACATCCCAGGACAGTATTGATCAGCCCCAGCATTTT. The genes are TRBV6-6 and TRBJ1-5; D is possibly TRBD1 (6 bases). The ends were cut back, 10 bases at V and 5 bases at J, with 18 bases in the middle. This CDR3 comprises 14 residues. Looked up from germline, CDR1 is MNHNY and CDR2 is SVGAGI (reference sequence).

This chain links TRBV28 with TRBJ2-7; a possible D gene is TRBD2 (6 bases). Germline CDR1 is MDHEN and CDR2 is SYDVKM. This CDR3 comprises 14 residues. Trimming cost V 3 bases and J 3 bases, with 12 bases left between them. For the CDR3, the DNA is TGTGCCAGCAGTTTGCAGGAGGGAAACTACGAGCAGTACTTC. This translates into CASSLQEGNYEQYF.

This clone came up a few times. J is TRBJ2-7 and V is TRBV6-2 or TRBV6-3; D is unresolved. With 0 bases removed from V and 4 bases from J, the gap between germline ends came to 10 bases. The CDR3 length is 14 residues. CDR1 and CDR2 from the germline V gene are MNHEY and SVGEGT. The CDR3 is CASSYSALSYEQYF. The CDR3 DNA sequence: TGTGCCAGCAGTTACTCGGCCTTATCATACGAGCAGTACTTC.

The J gene is TRBJ1-5, the V gene TRBV19; TRBD1 matches at 7 bases. The J segment lost 0 bases and the V segment lost 1 base, leaving 3 bases of the junction unmatched. The CDR3 runs 16 residues. Germline V gene sequence: CDR1 LNHDA, CDR2 SQIVND (reference sequence). The DNA for the CDR3 is TGTGCCAGTAGTATAGTGGACAGGTATAGCAATCAGCCCCAGCATTTT. Protein sequence: CASSIVDRYSNQPQHF.

This clone has just one count. The V call is TRBV19, the J call TRBJ2-3; TRBD1 agrees at 9 bases. The V segment lost 6 bases and the J segment 3 bases; nucleotides outside the gene matches: 7. Germline CDR1 and CDR2: LNHDA and SQIVND (reference sequence). This CDR3 spans 15 amino acids. DNA of the CDR3: TGTGCCAGTAGCGCCGGGACAGGGACGACAGATACGCAGTATTTT. Translated: CASSAGTGTTDTQYF.

The chain combines TRBV7-8 with TRBJ1-2; TRBD1 matches 7 bases. V lost 6 bases to trimming and J lost 2 bases; unmatched junction nucleotides: 6. Germline-derived CDR1 and CDR2 are SGHVS and FQNEAQ. This CDR3 has 14 residues. CDR3 amino acids: CASSRTGVNYGYTF. CDR3 bases: TGTGCCAGCAGTCGCACAGGGGTGAACTATGGCTACACCTTC. The whole variable domain, remainder taken from reference TRBV7-8 and TRBJ1-2, is GAGVSQSPRYKVAKRGQDVALRCDPISGHVSLFWYQQALGQGPEFLTYFQNEAQLDKSGLPSDRFFAERPEGSVSTLKIQRTQQEDSAVYLCASSRTGVNYGYTFGSGTRLTVV.

The chain is built from TRBV5-4 and TRBJ2-1; D unresolved. Between the trimmed V and J ends, which lost 0 bases and 4 bases, there was a span of 5 bases. The V gene's germline CDR1 is SGHNT and CDR2 YYREEE (reference sequence). This CDR3 contains 13 residues. This chain's CDR3 is CASSLERYNEQFF. CDR3 coding DNA: TGTGCCAGCAGCTTGGAGAGATACAATGAGCAGTTCTTC.

This clone has more than one count but fewer than ten. The chain links TRBV6-5 to TRBJ1-6; D call uncertain. The V gene's germline CDR1 is MNHEY and CDR2 SVGAGI. V lost 4 bases to trimming and J lost 0 bases, with 7 bases between them. The CDR3 totals 15 residues. As DNA, the CDR3 is TGTGCCAGCAGTTCCCCGAGCTCCTATAATTCACCCCTCCACTTT. It is translated as CASSSPSSYNSPLHF.

This chain joins TRBV18 and TRBJ2-5; D ambiguous. V was clipped by 3 bases and J by 5 bases, with 7 bases between them. This CDR3 is 12 amino acids long. Germline assignment: CDR1 KGHSH and CDR2 LQKENI. The CDR3 nucleotides are TGTGCCAGCTCACCCATGGCTGAGACCCAGTACTTC. Amino acid sequence: CASSPMAETQYF.

This clone was found once. The chain combines TRBV24-1 with TRBJ2-7; TRBD2 matches 13 bases. This CDR3 region has 15 residues. The germline V gene has CDR1 KGHDR and CDR2 SFDVKD. V gave up 3 bases and J gave up 4 bases; unmatched junction bases: 2. CDR3 DNA: TGTGCCACCAGTGATGGGACTAGCGGGAATTACGAGCAGTACTTC. Its protein is CATSDGTSGNYEQYF.